This T cell receptor (beta chain) is drawn from a study of T cell responses to AZD1222 COVID-19 vaccine. Using immunoSEQ multiplex PCR, the repertoire was profiled, and TCRdb retains in-frame clones only, with some absent. The table shows around 190,000 clones, with roughly 92% occurring only once. The V and J ends lost 3 bases and 5 bases respectively, with 10 bases between them. Germline V gene data show CDR1 as SGHAT and CDR2 as FQNNGV. The CDR3 extends over 13 amino acids. The sample was peripheral blood, taken on day 0 of AZD1222 vaccination. This chain uses TRBV11-2 with TRBJ2-5; no firm D call. This receptor was obtained from an adult in good health. CDR3 protein: CASSFGWGETQYF. The DNA of the CDR3 is TGTGCCAGCAGCTTTGGCTGGGGTGAGACCCAGTACTTC. The whole variable domain, remainder taken from reference TRBV11-2 and TRBJ2-5, is EAGVAQSPRYKIIEKRQSVAFWCNPISGHATLYWYQQILGQGPKLLIQFQNNGVVDDSQLPKDRFSAERLKGVDSTLKIQPAKLEDSAVYLCASSFGWGETQYFGPGTRLLVL.